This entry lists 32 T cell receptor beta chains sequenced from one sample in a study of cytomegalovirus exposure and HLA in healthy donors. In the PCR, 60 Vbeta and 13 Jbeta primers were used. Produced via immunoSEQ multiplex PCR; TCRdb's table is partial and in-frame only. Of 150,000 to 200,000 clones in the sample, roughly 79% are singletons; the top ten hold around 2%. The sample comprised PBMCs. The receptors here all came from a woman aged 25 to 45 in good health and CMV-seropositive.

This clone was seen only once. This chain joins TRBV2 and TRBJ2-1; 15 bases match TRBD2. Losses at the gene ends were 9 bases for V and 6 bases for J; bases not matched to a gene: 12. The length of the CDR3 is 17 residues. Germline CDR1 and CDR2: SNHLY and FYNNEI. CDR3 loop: CASITGLAGGAGNEQFF. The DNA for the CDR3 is TGTGCCAGTATAACGGGACTAGCGGGAGGAGCGGGCAATGAGCAGTTCTTC. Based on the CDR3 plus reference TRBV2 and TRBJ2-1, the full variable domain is EPEVTQTPSHQVTQMGQEVILRCVPISNHLYFYWYRQILGQKVEFLVSFYNNEISEKSEIFDDQFSVERPDGSNFTLKIRSTKLEDSAMYFCASITGLAGGAGNEQFFGPGTRLTVL.

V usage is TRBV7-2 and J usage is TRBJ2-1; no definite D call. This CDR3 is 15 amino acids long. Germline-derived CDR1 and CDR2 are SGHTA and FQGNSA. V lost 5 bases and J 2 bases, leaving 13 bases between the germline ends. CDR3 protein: CASSAGPPTYNEQFF. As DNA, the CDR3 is TGTGCCAGCAGCGCTGGGCCTCCAACCTACAATGAGCAGTTCTTC.

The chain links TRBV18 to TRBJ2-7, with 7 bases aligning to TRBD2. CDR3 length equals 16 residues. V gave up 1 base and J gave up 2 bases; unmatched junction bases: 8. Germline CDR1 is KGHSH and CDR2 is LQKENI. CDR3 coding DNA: TGTGCCAGCTCACCACTCGGGCGGGGGAATACCTACGAGCAGTACTTC. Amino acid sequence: CASSPLGRGNTYEQYF.

This chain's CDR3 is CASSQGENQPQHF. CDR3 DNA: TGCGCCAGCAGCCAAGGAGAAAATCAGCCCCAGCATTTT. The rearrangement joins TRBV4-1 to TRBJ1-5, with D uncertain. The V end lost 1 base, the J end lost 4 bases, and 5 bases lay between the germline ends. This CDR3 spans 13 amino acids. Germline V gives CDR1 MGHRA, CDR2 YSYEKL.

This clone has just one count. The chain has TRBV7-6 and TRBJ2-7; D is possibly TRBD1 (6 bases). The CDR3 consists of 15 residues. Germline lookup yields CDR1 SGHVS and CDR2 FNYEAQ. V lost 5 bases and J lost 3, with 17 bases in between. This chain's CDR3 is CASSISPGQDYEQYF. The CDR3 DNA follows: TGTGCCAGCAGCATCTCCCCGGGACAAGACTACGAGCAGTACTTC.

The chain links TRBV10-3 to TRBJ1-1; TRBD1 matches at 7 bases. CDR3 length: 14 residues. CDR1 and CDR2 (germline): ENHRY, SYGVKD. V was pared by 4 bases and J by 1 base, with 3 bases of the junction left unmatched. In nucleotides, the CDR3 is TGTGCCATCAGTGTAGGGACAGCGAACACTGAAGCTTTCTTT. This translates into CAISVGTANTEAFF.

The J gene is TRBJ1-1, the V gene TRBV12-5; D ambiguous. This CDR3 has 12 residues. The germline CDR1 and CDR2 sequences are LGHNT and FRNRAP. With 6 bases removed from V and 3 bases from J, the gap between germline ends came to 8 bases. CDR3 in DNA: TGTGCTAGTGGGACTGAGTACACTGAAGCTTTCTTT. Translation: CASGTEYTEAFF.

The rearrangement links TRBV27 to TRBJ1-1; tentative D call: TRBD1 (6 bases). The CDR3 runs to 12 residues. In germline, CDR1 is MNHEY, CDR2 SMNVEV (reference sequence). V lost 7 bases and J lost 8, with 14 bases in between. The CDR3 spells CASTVQGQEAFF. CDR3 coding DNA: TGTGCCAGCACTGTACAGGGTCAGGAAGCTTTCTTT.

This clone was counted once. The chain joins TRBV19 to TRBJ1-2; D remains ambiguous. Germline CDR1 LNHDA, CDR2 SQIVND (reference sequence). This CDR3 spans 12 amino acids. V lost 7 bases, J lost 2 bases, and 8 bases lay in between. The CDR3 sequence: CASNDNNYGYTF. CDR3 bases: TGTGCCAGTAATGACAACAACTATGGCTACACCTTC.

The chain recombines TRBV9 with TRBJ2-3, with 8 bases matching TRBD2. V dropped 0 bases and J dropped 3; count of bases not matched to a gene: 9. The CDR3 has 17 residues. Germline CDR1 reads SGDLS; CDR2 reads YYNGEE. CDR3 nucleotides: TGTGCCAGCAGCGTAGAAAGGGCGGGGGGTCGTACAGATACGCAGTATTTT. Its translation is CASSVERAGGRTDTQYF. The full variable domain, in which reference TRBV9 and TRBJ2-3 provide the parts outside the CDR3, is DSGVTQTPKHLITATGQRVTLRCSPRSGDLSVYWYQQSLDQGLQFLIQYYNGEERAKGNILERFSAQQFPDLHSELNLSSLELGDSALYFCASSVERAGGRTDTQYFGPGTRLTVL.

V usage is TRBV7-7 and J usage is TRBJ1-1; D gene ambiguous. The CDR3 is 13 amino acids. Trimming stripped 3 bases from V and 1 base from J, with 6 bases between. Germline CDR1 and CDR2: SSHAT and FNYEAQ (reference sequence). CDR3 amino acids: CASSLSENTEAFF. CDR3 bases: TGTGCCAGCAGCTTGTCAGAGAACACTGAAGCTTTCTTT.

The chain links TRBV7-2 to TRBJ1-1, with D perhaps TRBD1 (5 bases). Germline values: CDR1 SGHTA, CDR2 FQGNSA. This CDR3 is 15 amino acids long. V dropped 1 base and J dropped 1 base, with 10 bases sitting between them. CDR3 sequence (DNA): TGTGCCAGCAGCTTAGAGGAGGGGAAGAACACTGAAGCTTTCTTT. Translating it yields CASSLEEGKNTEAFF.

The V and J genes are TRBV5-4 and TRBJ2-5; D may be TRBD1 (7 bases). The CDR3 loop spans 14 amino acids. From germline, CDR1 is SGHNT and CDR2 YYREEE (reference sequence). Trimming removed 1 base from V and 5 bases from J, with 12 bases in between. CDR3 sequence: CASSLPQGGETQYF. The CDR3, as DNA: TGTGCCAGCAGCTTGCCGCAGGGGGGTGAGACCCAGTACTTC.

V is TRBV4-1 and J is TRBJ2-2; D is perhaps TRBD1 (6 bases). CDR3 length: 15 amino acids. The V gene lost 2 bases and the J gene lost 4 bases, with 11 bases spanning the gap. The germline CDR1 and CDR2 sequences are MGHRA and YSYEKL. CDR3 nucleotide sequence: TGCGCCAGCAGCCAAATTACAGGGTTCACCGGGGAGCTGTTTTTT. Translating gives CASSQITGFTGELFF.

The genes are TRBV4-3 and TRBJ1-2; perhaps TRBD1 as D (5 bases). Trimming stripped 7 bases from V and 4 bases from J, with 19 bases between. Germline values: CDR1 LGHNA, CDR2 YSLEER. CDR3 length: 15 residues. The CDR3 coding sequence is TGCGCCAGCACGCCGGATTTTGGGGGGACCTATGGCTACACCTTC. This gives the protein CASTPDFGGTYGYTF.

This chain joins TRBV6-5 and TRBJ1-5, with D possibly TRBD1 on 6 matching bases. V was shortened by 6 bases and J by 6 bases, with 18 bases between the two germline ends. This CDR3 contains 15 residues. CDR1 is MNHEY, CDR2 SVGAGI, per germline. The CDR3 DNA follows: TGTGCCAGCAGCCACACAGGGCTAATCAGTCAGCCCCAGCATTTT. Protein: CASSHTGLISQPQHF.

The CDR3 sequence is CASSQDWEAHSGNTIYF. Written as DNA, the CDR3 is TGCGCCAGCAGCCAAGATTGGGAGGCCCACTCTGGAAACACCATATATTTT. V usage is TRBV4-1 and J usage is TRBJ1-3; D is uncertain. CDR3 size: 17 residues. The germline gives CDR1 MGHRA, CDR2 YSYEKL. V lost 0 bases, J lost 0 bases, and 12 bases lay in between.

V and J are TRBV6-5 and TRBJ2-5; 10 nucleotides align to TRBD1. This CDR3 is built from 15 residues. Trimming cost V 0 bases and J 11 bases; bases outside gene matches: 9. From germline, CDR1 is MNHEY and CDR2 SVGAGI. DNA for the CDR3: TGTGCCAGCAGTTACTCGGGACAGGGGCTAGGTGAGCAGTACTTC. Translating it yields CASSYSGQGLGEQYF.

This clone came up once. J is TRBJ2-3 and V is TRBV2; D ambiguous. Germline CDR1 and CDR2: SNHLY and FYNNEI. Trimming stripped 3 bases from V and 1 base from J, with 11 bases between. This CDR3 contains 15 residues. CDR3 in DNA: TGTGCCAGCAGTGATCTATCGCCTGGCACAGATACGCAGTATTTT. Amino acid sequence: CASSDLSPGTDTQYF.

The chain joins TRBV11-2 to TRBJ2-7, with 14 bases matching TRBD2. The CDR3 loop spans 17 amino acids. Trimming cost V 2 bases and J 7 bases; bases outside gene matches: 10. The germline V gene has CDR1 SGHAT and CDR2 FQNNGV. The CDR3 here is CASSLNPPRTSGGEQYF. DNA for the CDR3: TGTGCCAGCAGCTTAAACCCTCCGAGGACTAGCGGGGGGGAGCAGTACTTC.

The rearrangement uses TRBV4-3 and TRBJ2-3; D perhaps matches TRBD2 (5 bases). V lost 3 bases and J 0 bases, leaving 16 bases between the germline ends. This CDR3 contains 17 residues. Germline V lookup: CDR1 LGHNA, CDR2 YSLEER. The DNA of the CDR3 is TGCGCCAGCAGCCACAATACACTCGAGGGTAGCACAGATACGCAGTATTTT. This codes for CASSHNTLEGSTDTQYF.

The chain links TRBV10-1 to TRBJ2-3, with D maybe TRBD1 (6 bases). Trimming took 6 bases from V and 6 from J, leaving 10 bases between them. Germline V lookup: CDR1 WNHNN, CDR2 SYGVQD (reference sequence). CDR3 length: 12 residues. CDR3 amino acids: CASSRTGDTQYF. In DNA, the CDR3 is TGCGCCAGCAGCCGTACAGGGGATACGCAGTATTTT.

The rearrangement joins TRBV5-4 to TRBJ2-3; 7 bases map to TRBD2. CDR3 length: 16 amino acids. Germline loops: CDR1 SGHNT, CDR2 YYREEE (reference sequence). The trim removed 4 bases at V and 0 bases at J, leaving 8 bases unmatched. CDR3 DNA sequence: TGTGCCAGCAGCCCCCGGACTAGTTTTAGCACAGATACGCAGTATTTT. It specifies CASSPRTSFSTDTQYF.

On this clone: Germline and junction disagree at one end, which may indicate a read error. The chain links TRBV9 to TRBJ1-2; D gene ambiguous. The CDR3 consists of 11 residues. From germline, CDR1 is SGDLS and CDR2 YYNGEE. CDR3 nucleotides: TGTGCCAGCAGCGTAGTCACTAACCCCCAATTC. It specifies CASSVVTNPQF.

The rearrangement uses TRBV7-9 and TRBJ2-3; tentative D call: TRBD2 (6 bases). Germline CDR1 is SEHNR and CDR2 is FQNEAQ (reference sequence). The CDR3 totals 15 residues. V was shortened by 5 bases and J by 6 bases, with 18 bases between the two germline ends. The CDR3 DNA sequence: TGTGCCAGCAGCCCGGGACTCCAGGCCCCGGATACGCAGTATTTT. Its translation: CASSPGLQAPDTQYF.

CDR3 nucleotide sequence: TGTGCCAGTAGTATCCTAGCGGGCTCAGAAGGTGAGCAGTTCTTC. Amino acid sequence: CASSILAGSEGEQFF. The V call is TRBV19, the J call TRBJ2-1; TRBD2 matches 8 bases. This CDR3 comprises 15 residues. Germline CDR1 is LNHDA and CDR2 is SQIVND (reference sequence). Trimming removed 3 bases from V and 9 bases from J; junction bases left unmatched: 10.

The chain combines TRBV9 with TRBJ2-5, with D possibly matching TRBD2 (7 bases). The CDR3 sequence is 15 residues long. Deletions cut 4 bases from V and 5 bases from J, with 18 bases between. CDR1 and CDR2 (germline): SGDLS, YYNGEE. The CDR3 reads CASSRRGEGVETQYF. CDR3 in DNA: TGTGCCAGCAGCCGTAGGGGGGAGGGGGTTGAGACCCAGTACTTC.

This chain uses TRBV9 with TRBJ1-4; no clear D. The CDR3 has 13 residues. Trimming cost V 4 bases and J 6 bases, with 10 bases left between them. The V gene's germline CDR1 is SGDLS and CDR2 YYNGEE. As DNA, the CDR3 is TGTGCCAGCAGCCCGTTTCCTGATGAAAAACTGTTTTTT. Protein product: CASSPFPDEKLFF.

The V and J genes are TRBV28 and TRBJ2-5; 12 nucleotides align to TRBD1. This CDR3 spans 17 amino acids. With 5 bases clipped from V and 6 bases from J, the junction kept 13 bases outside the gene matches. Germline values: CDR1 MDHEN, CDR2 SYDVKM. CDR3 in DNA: TGTGCCAGCAGTCTCCAAGTGGGGACAGGGGGCAGGCAGACCCAGTACTTC. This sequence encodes CASSLQVGTGGRQTQYF.

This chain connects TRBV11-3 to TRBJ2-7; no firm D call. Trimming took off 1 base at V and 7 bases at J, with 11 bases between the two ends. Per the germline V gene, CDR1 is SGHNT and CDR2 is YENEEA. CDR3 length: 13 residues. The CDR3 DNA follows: TGTGCCAGCAGCTTAGTCGCACTTTCTGAGCAGTACTTC. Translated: CASSLVALSEQYF.

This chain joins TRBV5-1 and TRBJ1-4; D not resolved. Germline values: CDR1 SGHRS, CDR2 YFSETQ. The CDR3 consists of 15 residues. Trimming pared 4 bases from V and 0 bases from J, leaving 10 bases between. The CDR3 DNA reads TGCGCCAGCAGCCCCTCAGATGCAACTAATGAAAAACTGTTTTTT. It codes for CASSPSDATNEKLFF.

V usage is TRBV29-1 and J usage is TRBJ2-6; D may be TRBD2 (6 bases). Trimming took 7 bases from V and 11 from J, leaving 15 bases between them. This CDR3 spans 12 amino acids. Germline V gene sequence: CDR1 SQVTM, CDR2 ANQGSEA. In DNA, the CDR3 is TGCAGCGCCCGACTAGGAGCGGACGTCCTGACTTTC. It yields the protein CSARLGADVLTF. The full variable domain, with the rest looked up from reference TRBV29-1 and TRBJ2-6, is SAVISQKPSRDICQRGTSLTIQCQVDSQVTMMFWYRQQPGQSLTLIATANQGSEATYESGFVIDKFPISRPNLTFSTLTVSNMSPEDSSIYLCSARLGADVLTFGAGSRLTVL.